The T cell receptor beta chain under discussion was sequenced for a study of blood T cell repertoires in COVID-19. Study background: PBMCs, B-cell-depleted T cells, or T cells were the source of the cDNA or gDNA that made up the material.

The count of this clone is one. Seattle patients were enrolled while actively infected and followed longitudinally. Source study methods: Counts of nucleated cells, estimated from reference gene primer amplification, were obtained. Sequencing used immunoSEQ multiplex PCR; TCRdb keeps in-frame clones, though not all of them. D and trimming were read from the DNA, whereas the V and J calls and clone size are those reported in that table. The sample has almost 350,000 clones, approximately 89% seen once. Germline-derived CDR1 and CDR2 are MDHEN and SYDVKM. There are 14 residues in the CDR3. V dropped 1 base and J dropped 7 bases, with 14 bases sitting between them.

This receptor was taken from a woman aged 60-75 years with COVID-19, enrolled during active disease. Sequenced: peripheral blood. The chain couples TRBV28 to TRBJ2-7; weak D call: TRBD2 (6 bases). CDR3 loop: CASSLYTVGGEQYF. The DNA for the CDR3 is TGTGCCAGCAGTTTATACACTGTCGGGGGTGAGCAGTACTTC.